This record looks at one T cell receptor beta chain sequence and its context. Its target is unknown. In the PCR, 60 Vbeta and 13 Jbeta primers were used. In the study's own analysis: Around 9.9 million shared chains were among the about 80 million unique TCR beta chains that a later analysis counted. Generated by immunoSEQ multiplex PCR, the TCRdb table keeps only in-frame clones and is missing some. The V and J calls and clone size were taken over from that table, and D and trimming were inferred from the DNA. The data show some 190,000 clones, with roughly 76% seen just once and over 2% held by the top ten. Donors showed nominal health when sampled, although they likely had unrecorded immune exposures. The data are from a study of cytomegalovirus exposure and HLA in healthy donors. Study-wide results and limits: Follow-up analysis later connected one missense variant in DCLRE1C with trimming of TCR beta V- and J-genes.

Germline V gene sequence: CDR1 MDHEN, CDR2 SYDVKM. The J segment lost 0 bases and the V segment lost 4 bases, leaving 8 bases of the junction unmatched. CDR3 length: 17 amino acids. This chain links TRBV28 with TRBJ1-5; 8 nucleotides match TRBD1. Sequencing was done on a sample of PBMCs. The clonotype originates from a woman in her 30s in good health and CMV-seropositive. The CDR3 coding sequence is TGTGCCAGCAGTTCCGGGTCAGGGGGCCCTAGCAATCAGCCCCAGCATTTT. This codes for CASSSGSGGPSNQPQHF. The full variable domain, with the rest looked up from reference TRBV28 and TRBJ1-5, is DVKVTQSSRYLVKRTGEKVFLECVQDMDHENMFWYRQDPGLGLRLIYFSYDVKMKEKGDIPEGYSVSREKKERFSLILESASTNQTSMYLCASSSGSGGPSNQPQHFGDGTRLSIL.